Listed below are T cell receptor beta chains from one sample, sequenced in a study of T cells after yellow fever vaccination. TCRdb re-called the 5' RACE reads with MiXCR, one entry per CDR3 protein. Seen here are roughly 340,000 distinct CDR3 sequences, around 3.9% observed once, and the top ten hold more than 20%. The sequencing here drew on PBMCs, taken 5 days after the yellow fever booster vaccination. These receptors all stem from a young man who received the YFV17D yellow fever vaccine. The CDR3 runs from the conserved cysteine through the conserved F or W. The D gene is left open where the match is weak. Clone size, where shown, is once, few, many, or a class for clones that have expanded.

j_call v_call clone_size d_call cdr3_nt cdr3_aa
TRBJ2-7 TRBV18 many TRBD1 TGTGCCAGCTCAACTCGGACAGGAAGGTCCTACGAGCAGTACTTC CASSTRTGRSYEQYF
TRBJ2-3 TRBV20-1 - - TGCAGTGCTAGAAAGCCCCGCGGGGGCACAGATACGCAGTATTTT CSARKPRGGTDTQYF
TRBJ2-7 TRBV7-9 many - TGTGCCAGCAGCTTAGTTACTCCCGCCTACGAGCAGTACTTC CASSLVTPAYEQYF
TRBJ2-5 TRBV6-5 - - TGTGCCAGCACTACCCCAGGGGAGACCCAGTACTTC CASTTPGETQYF
TRBJ2-1 TRBV7-9 few TRBD2 TGTGCCAGCAGCGCCCCAGCGGGGGGTCCCAATGAGCAGTTCTTC CASSAPAGGPNEQFF
TRBJ1-2 TRBV5-1 few - TGCGCCAGCAGCTCGGGCCTTTCTAACTATGGCTACACCTTC CASSSGLSNYGYTF
TRBJ2-3 TRBV10-1 few TRBD2 TGCGCCAGCAGTGAGTCGACCGGTCTAGCGGGGGACACAGATACGCAGTATTTT CASSESTGLAGDTDTQYF
TRBJ2-1 TRBV5-4 many TRBD2 TGTGCCAGCACCACCGGGACTAGCGGCCTACACTCCTACAATGAGCAGTTCTTC CASTTGTSGLHSYNEQFF
TRBJ1-6 TRBV6-5 few - TGTGCCAGCAGGTGGGACAACTATAATTCACCCCTCCACTTT CASRWDNYNSPLHF
TRBJ1-1 TRBV12-3/TRBV12-4 - - TGTGCCAGCAGTTTAGGGTGGGTAGCTTTCTTT CASSLGWVAFF
TRBJ2-5 TRBV11-2 - - TGTGCCAGCAGCGAAGGAACCGGGACGGTGGGGACCCAGTACTTC CASSEGTGTVGTQYF
TRBJ2-7 TRBV7-2 few - TGTGCCAGCAGCTCACAGAATGGCTACGAGCAGTACTTC CASSSQNGYEQYF
TRBJ1-2 TRBV20-1 few - TGCAGTGCTAGGACAGGCTATGGCTACACCTTC CSARTGYGYTF
TRBJ2-3 TRBV15 few - TGTGCCACCAGCATACCAGTGAGAGATACGCAGTATTTT CATSIPVRDTQYF
TRBJ2-1 TRBV5-1 - TRBD2 TGCGCCAGCAGCTCTCCGGGACTAGCGGGACCCGAGCAGTTCTTC CASSSPGLAGPEQFF
TRBJ1-1 TRBV5-1 - - TGCGCCAGCGAACAGGGATACGGCACTGAAGCTTTCTTT CASEQGYGTEAFF
TRBJ1-2 TRBV6-5 once - TGTGCCAGCAGACGAGGGGGGACCAGTTACACCTTC CASRRGGTSYTF
TRBJ2-3 TRBV24-1 - - TGTGCCACCAGTGATTTGAGGGCGGAGGCTACGCAGTATTTT CATSDLRAEATQYF
TRBJ2-5 TRBV20-1 - - TGCAGTGCTACTATGTTTGGAGAGACCCAGTACTTC CSATMFGETQYF
TRBJ1-6 TRBV5-1 - - TGCGCCAGCAGCTTGGAATACGTAGGGAATTCACCCCTCCACTTT CASSLEYVGNSPLHF
TRBJ2-3 TRBV4-2 - - TGTGCCAGCAGCCAAGGGGGAATTAGCACAGATACGCAGTATTTT CASSQGGISTDTQYF
TRBJ1-1 TRBV7-3 many TRBD1 TGTGCCAGCAGCCTGACAGGGGGCCTCACTGAAGCTTTCTTT CASSLTGGLTEAFF
TRBJ1-1 TRBV7-3 many - TGTGCCAGCAGCCAGGGACATCAGACTGAAGCTTTCTTT CASSQGHQTEAFF
TRBJ1-6 TRBV7-2 - - TGTGCCAGCAGCTTTGCAGGGGAAGGGTCACCCCTCCACTTT CASSFAGEGSPLHF
TRBJ2-5 TRBV28 - - TGTGCCAGCAATAGGGGCCGGGTAGAGACCCAGTACTTC CASNRGRVETQYF
TRBJ2-1 TRBV21-1 - - TGTGCCAGCAGCAAACCGGGACAGGGTGCAGCGGAGCAGTTCTTC CASSKPGQGAAEQFF
TRBJ2-1 TRBV5-1 few - TGCGCCAGCAGCTTGGCTGTGGGGGCCGGCTACAATGAGCAGTTCTTC CASSLAVGAGYNEQFF
TRBJ2-1 TRBV30 few - TGTGCCTGGAGTACCCTGGGCTACAAGCACTACAATGAGCAGTTCTTC CAWSTLGYKHYNEQFF
TRBJ2-4 TRBV7-2 many - TGTGCCAGCAGCTCCCCCGTACTAGCCAAAAACATTCAGTACTTC CASSSPVLAKNIQYF
TRBJ2-5 TRBV7-2 few - TGTGCCAGCACCACGACCCTGGAGAAAGAGACCCAGTACTTC CASTTTLEKETQYF
TRBJ2-1 TRBV30 - - TGTGCCTGGAGTGGGGTCCAGGGTTCGGCCCACTCCTACAATGAGCAGTTCTTC CAWSGVQGSAHSYNEQFF
TRBJ2-3 TRBV19 - - TGTGCCAGTAGTTTTTGGGGAGCGCAGTATTTT CASSFWGAQYF